One sample yielded the 9 T cell receptor beta chains listed below, sequenced in a study of identical twins. TCRdb recomputed calls from the 5' RACE reads with MiXCR, one row per CDR3 protein. Found here are some 660,000 distinct CDR3 sequences, around 8.3% of them singletons; the top ten hold 0.8% to 1%. The same data also went into a second study, on yellow fever vaccine responses in identical twins.

The specimen sequenced was PBMCs. The source is a woman aged 18-29 years in good health.

This clonotype was seen a few times. The chain carries TRBV20-1 and TRBJ2-7, with 11 bases identical to TRBD2. CDR1 is DFQATT, CDR2 SNEGSKA, per germline (reference sequence). The V and J ends lost 6 bases and 3 bases, in that order; junction bases with no gene match: 10. CDR3 size: 15 residues. The CDR3 spells CSASGLAVISYEQYF. The CDR3 DNA reads as TGCAGTGCATCGGGACTAGCGGTAATTAGCTACGAGCAGTACTTC.

This clonotype was seen only a few times. This rearrangement joins TRBV28 to TRBJ2-7; D uncertain. The CDR3 contains 15 residues. Germline values: CDR1 MDHEN, CDR2 SYDVKM. Trimming stripped 4 bases from V and 0 bases from J, with 13 bases between. CDR3 region: CASSSGAFSSYEQYF. Written as DNA, the CDR3 is TGTGCCAGCAGTTCAGGAGCCTTTAGCTCCTACGAGCAGTACTTC.

This clonotype was counted only a few times. The gene calls are TRBV3-1 and TRBJ2-1; possible D gene TRBD2, 6 bases. V dropped 1 base and J dropped 7 bases, with 17 bases sitting between them. Germline V gene lookup returns CDR1 LGHDT and CDR2 YNNKEL (reference sequence). The CDR3 totals 16 residues. The CDR3 reads CASSQGGLSLGNEQFF. Here the CDR3 DNA reads TGTGCCAGCAGCCAAGGGGGACTCTCCTTGGGGAATGAGCAGTTCTTC.

The chain recombines TRBV12-3 or TRBV12-4 with TRBJ1-1; possibly TRBD1 for D (5 bases). The CDR3 extends over 16 amino acids. V lost 8 bases and J lost 4, with 23 bases in between. CDR3 nucleotides: TGTGCCAGCGCCCACAACCTGGGGCAGGACCGCACTGAAGCTTTCTTT. Residues: CASAHNLGQDRTEAFF.

This chain uses TRBV7-8 with TRBJ2-3; 11 bases map to TRBD2. J lost 5 bases, V lost 5 bases, and 12 bases had no gene match. From germline, CDR1 is SGHVS and CDR2 FQNEAQ. The CDR3 is 17 residues long. The CDR3 spells CASSEKYSGGAGDTQYF. The CDR3 DNA sequence: TGTGCCAGCAGCGAAAAATATAGCGGGGGGGCGGGAGATACGCAGTATTTT. Using reference TRBV7-8 and TRBJ2-3 for the parts outside the CDR3, the full variable domain is GAGVSQSPRYKVAKRGQDVALRCDPISGHVSLFWYQQALGQGPEFLTYFQNEAQLDKSGLPSDRFFAERPEGSVSTLKIQRTQQEDSAVYLCASSEKYSGGAGDTQYFGPGTRLTVL.

This clonotype was picked up a small number of times. V and J are TRBV10-2 and TRBJ2-1; TRBD2 matches 10 bases. Germline assignment: CDR1 WSHSY and CDR2 SAAADI. The CDR3 sequence is 14 residues long. J gave up 3 bases and V 8 bases, and 4 bases lay outside the gene matches. CDR3 protein: CASRLAGLYNEQFF. The CDR3 DNA reads as TGCGCCAGCCGACTAGCGGGTCTCTACAATGAGCAGTTCTTC.

At least ten counts were recorded for this clonotype. The rearrangement uses TRBV12-3 or TRBV12-4 and TRBJ2-1; D call uncertain. V was trimmed by 2 bases and J by 7 bases, leaving 15 bases between them. The CDR3 sequence is 15 residues long. In nucleotides, the CDR3 is TGTGCCAGCAGTTTACTGGGGTCAGGTGGTAATGAGCAGTTCTTC. The encoded protein is CASSLLGSGGNEQFF.

This clonotype was detected ten times or more. The chain carries TRBV6-5 and TRBJ2-5; D remains unclear. There are 12 residues in the CDR3. V was pared by 10 bases and J by 0 bases, with 9 bases between. The germline V gene encodes CDR1 MNHEY and CDR2 SVGAGI. The CDR3 bases are TGTGCCATCGGACGAAACCAAGAGACCCAGTACTTC. It specifies CAIGRNQETQYF.

Only a few counts were recorded for this clonotype. The gene calls are TRBV20-1 and TRBJ2-5; 7 nucleotides match TRBD2. The CDR3 runs 14 residues. The junction had 9 bases not matched to a gene; V was cut back by 3 bases and J by 5 bases. Germline lookup yields CDR1 DFQATT and CDR2 SNEGSKA (reference sequence). CDR3 amino acids: CSARGGSGRETQYF. Written as DNA, the CDR3 is TGCAGTGCTAGGGGCGGGAGTGGCCGGGAGACCCAGTACTTC.